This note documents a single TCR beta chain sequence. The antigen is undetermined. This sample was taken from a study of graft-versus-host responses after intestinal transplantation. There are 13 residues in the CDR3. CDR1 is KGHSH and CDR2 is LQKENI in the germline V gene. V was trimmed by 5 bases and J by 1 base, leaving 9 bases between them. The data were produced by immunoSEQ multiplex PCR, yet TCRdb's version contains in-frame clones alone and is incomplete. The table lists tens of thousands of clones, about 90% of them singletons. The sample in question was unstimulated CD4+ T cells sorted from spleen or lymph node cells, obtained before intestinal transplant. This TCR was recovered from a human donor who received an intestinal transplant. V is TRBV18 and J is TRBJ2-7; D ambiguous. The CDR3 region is CASSAGGSYEQYF. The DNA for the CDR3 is TGTGCCAGCTCAGCCGGCGGATCCTACGAGCAGTACTTC.